A single sample gave rise to the 31 T cell receptor beta chains below, sequenced in a study of regulatory T cells in long-lasting Graves disease. The time point is: newly diagnosed GD, antithyroid drugs for less than 3 months. With RNA extracted from PBMCs as input, the TCR library was made. Arm-PCR of CDR3 regions and iRepertoire HTBI primers were used to build TCR beta libraries. Each CDR3 protein gets one entry after TCRdb re-called the multiplex PCR reads with MiXCR. Among about 430,000 distinct CDR3 sequences listed, about 15% were seen once. These data were also reused for a study on T cells in Graves' hyperthyroidism and ophthalmopathy.

Source: peripheral blood mononuclear cells (PBMCs), taken at new diagnosis, from a patient treated with antithyroid drugs. These receptors all stem from a middle-aged woman with Graves disease.

This clonotype was detected ten times or more. The chain joins TRBV11-3 to TRBJ2-1; D may match TRBD1 or TRBD2 (5 bases each). The CDR3 is 13 residues long. Germline V gene lookup returns CDR1 SGHNT and CDR2 YENEEA. Trimming left V 2 bases short and J 9 bases short, with 11 bases between. Written as DNA, the CDR3 is TGTGCCAGCAGCTTACCTCAGGGAGCTGAGCAGTTCTTC. Its protein product is CASSLPQGAEQFF.

There are many counts of this clonotype. The genes are TRBV29-1 and TRBJ1-5; D call uncertain. The germline CDR1 and CDR2 sequences are SQVTM and ANQGSEA. The length of the CDR3 is 13 residues. V dropped 4 bases and J dropped 3 bases, with 10 bases sitting between them. CDR3 DNA sequence: TGCAGCGTTGTCTTCAACCTCAATCAGCCCCAGCATTTT. It codes for CSVVFNLNQPQHF.

This clonotype was seen a handful of times. The rearrangement uses TRBV10-3 and TRBJ1-5; D gene uncertain. Germline CDR1 reads ENHRY; CDR2 reads SYGVKD. The length of the CDR3 is 12 residues. V lost 0 bases and J 10 bases, leaving 7 bases between the germline ends. CDR3 in amino acids: CAISESEGPQHF. The CDR3 DNA sequence: TGTGCCATCAGTGAGTCCGAGGGCCCCCAGCATTTT.

This clonotype was recorded many times. The chain combines TRBV12-3 or TRBV12-4 with TRBJ2-1; 8 bases line up with TRBD2. The CDR3 covers 15 residues. V trimming: 4 bases; J trimming: 3 bases; junction bases outside the gene matches: 5. The CDR3 DNA reads as TGTGCCAGCAGTTCAAGCGGGAGTGGCTACAATGAGCAGTTCTTC. It translates to CASSSSGSGYNEQFF.

The chain joins TRBV7-2 to TRBJ1-2; possibly TRBD1 for D (5 bases). The V and J ends lost 2 bases and 2 bases respectively, with 9 bases between them. The germline V gene encodes CDR1 SGHTA and CDR2 FQGNSA. The CDR3 runs 14 residues. The chain's CDR3 is CASSLLTENYGYTF. The CDR3 region has the DNA TGTGCCAGCAGCTTACTGACAGAGAACTATGGCTACACCTTC.

This clonotype was detected ten times or more. V gene TRBV27 combines with J gene TRBJ2-1; 8 bases fit TRBD1. V dropped 6 bases and J dropped 4; count of bases not matched to a gene: 2. The CDR3 is 13 residues long. Germline V gene lookup returns CDR1 MNHEY and CDR2 SMNVEV (reference sequence). CDR3 amino acids: CASRDRGYNEQFF. Here the CDR3 DNA reads TGTGCCAGCAGAGACAGGGGTTACAATGAGCAGTTCTTC.

This clonotype was detected a few times. The chain joins TRBV20-1 to TRBJ2-5; D is perhaps TRBD2 (5 bases). Germline assignment: CDR1 DFQATT and CDR2 SNEGSKA (reference sequence). The CDR3 is 17 residues long. Trimming left V 1 base short and J 9 bases short, with 27 bases between. The CDR3 is CSARVGPSGVGAVAQYF. For the CDR3, the DNA is TGCAGTGCTAGAGTCGGGCCGAGCGGAGTGGGCGCAGTGGCCCAGTACTTC.

This clonotype was observed at least ten times. The rearrangement uses TRBV19 and TRBJ2-7, with a possible D match to TRBD2 (6 bases). The CDR3 covers 12 residues. The V and J ends lost 6 bases and 3 bases respectively, with 9 bases between them. Germline CDR1 is LNHDA and CDR2 is SQIVND (reference sequence). CDR3 region: CASRGSGYEQYF. CDR3 nucleotide sequence: TGTGCCAGTAGAGGTAGCGGCTACGAGCAGTACTTC.

This clonotype was picked up many times. The chain combines TRBV28 with TRBJ1-2; maybe TRBD1 (5 bases). Trimming left V 5 bases short and J 6 bases short, with 34 bases between. CDR1 is MDHEN, CDR2 SYDVKM, per germline. This CDR3 contains 20 residues. Here the CDR3 reads CASSTPGSWGSPVKSDGYTF. The CDR3 coding sequence is TGTGCCAGCAGTACCCCGGGGTCTTGGGGCAGCCCCGTCAAGAGTGATGGCTACACCTTC.

The V call is TRBV20-1, the J call TRBJ2-3; 9 bases fit TRBD2. Trimming at V came to 3 bases and at J to 2 bases, leaving 9 bases not matched to a gene. CDR1 DFQATT and CDR2 SNEGSKA come from the germline V gene (reference sequence). The CDR3 is made up of 16 amino acids. CDR3 region: CSARAGLAPITDTQYF. CDR3 sequence (DNA): TGCAGTGCTAGGGCTGGACTAGCGCCTATCACAGATACGCAGTATTTT.

This clonotype was seen a handful of times. The chain links TRBV4-2 to TRBJ2-3; tentative D call: TRBD2 (5 bases). Trimming took 0 bases from V and 5 from J, leaving 6 bases between them. Germline-derived CDR1 and CDR2 are LGHNA and YNFKEQ. This CDR3 is 13 amino acids long. The CDR3 reads CASSQDGGDTQYF. The CDR3 DNA sequence: TGTGCCAGCAGCCAAGATGGAGGAGATACGCAGTATTTT.

This clonotype was seen at least ten times. J is TRBJ1-6 and V is TRBV18; 7 bases match TRBD1. V lost 2 bases to trimming and J lost 0 bases; unmatched junction nucleotides: 4. This CDR3 region has 17 residues. Per germline, CDR1 KGHSH and CDR2 LQKENI. The CDR3: CASSPGTAYSYNSPLHF. In DNA, the CDR3 is TGTGCCAGCTCACCAGGGACAGCGTACTCCTATAATTCACCCCTCCACTTT. The complete variable domain, with remaining parts taken from reference TRBV18 and TRBJ1-6, reads NAGVMQNPRHLVRRRGQEARLRCSPMKGHSHVYWYRQLPEEGLKFMVYLQKENIIDESGMPKERFSAEFPKEGPSILRIQQVVRGDSAAYFCASSPGTAYSYNSPLHFGNGTRLTVT.

Concerning this clonotype: This likely came from a read error, as a far larger clone is one base away. The V gene is TRBV2, the J gene TRBJ2-3, with TRBD1 matching 7 bases. The CDR3 runs 17 residues. Germline V lookup: CDR1 SNHLY, CDR2 FYNNEI. CDR3: CAGSARAGTAHTDTQYF. In nucleotides, the CDR3 is TGTGCCGGCAGCGCACGGGCCGGGACAGCGCACACAGATACGCAGTATTTT. Full variable domain (remainder filled in from reference TRBV2 and TRBJ2-3): EPEVTQTPSHQVTQMGQEVILRCVPISNHLYFYWYRQILGQKVEFLVSFYNNEISEKSEIFDDQFSVERPDGSNFTLKIRSTKLEDSAMYFCAGSARAGTAHTDTQYFGPGTRLTVL.

In its sample, this clonotype was seen a few times. This chain joins TRBV19 and TRBJ2-7; TRBD2 might be the D (6 bases). Germline values: CDR1 LNHDA, CDR2 SQIVND (reference sequence). The CDR3 totals 14 residues. The germline V and J ends were trimmed by 5 bases and 3 bases, with 14 bases remaining between them. CDR3 sequence (DNA): TGTGCCAGTAGTGTCCCCGGGACTGTCTACGAGCAGTACTTC. It is translated as CASSVPGTVYEQYF.

This clonotype was observed many times. The CDR3 reads CASSLWGTGGNEQFF. The CDR3 bases are TGTGCCAGCAGCTTGTGGGGGACAGGGGGGAATGAGCAGTTCTTC. The chain employs TRBV7-2 and TRBJ2-1; 11 bases fit TRBD1. From germline, CDR1 is SGHTA and CDR2 FQGNSA. V lost 3 bases, J lost 7 bases, and 5 bases stayed unmatched. The CDR3 has 15 amino acids.

There are many counts of this clonotype. The chain couples TRBV6-1 to TRBJ2-3; possibly TRBD2 for D (5 bases). This CDR3 contains 16 residues. The V end lost 5 bases, the J end lost 4 bases, and 19 bases lay between the germline ends. CDR1 MNHNS and CDR2 SASEGT come from the germline V gene. The CDR3: CASSTFGEKDADTQYF. The CDR3 nucleotides read TGTGCCAGCAGTACCTTCGGGGAAAAGGACGCAGATACGCAGTATTTT.

This clonotype was seen ten or more times. V is TRBV30 and J is TRBJ2-1; 11 bases fit TRBD2. From germline, CDR1 is GTSNPN and CDR2 SVGIG (reference sequence). The V and J ends lost 2 bases and 4 bases, in that order; junction bases with no gene match: 4. The CDR3 runs to 15 residues. DNA for the CDR3: TGTGCCTGGAGTAAGGGACTAGCGGAATACAATGAGCAGTTCTTC. It yields the protein CAWSKGLAEYNEQFF. The full variable domain, with the rest looked up from reference TRBV30 and TRBJ2-1, is SQTIHQWPATLVQPVGSPLSLECTVEGTSNPNLYWYRQAAGRGLQLLFYSVGIGQISSEVPQNLSASRPQDRQFILSSKKLLLSDSGFYLCAWSKGLAEYNEQFFGPGTRLTVL.

The CDR3 nucleotides are TGCAGCGTTGAAAAAAGAATTTGGGACCCAGAGGCCAAAAACATTCAGTACTTC. Its translation: CSVEKRIWDPEAKNIQYF. The chain carries TRBV29-1 and TRBJ2-4, with D perhaps being TRBD1 or TRBD2 (5 bases each). Trimming stripped 2 bases from V and 1 base from J, with 21 bases between. Germline lookup yields CDR1 SQVTM and CDR2 ANQGSEA. This CDR3 has 18 amino acids.

The chain recombines TRBV19 with TRBJ1-4, with D possibly matching TRBD1 (6 bases). Looked up from germline, CDR1 is LNHDA and CDR2 is SQIVND (reference sequence). The CDR3 spans 14 residues. V lost 6 bases and J 7 bases, leaving 15 bases between the germline ends. The CDR3 DNA reads TGTGCCAGTAGGGATCTTGGGACACTTGAAAAACTGTTTTTT. Amino acid sequence: CASRDLGTLEKLFF.

The chain couples TRBV10-3 to TRBJ2-7; D is uncertain. Germline V gene sequence: CDR1 ENHRY, CDR2 SYGVKD. CDR3 length: 13 amino acids. V dropped 11 bases and J dropped 5 bases, with 19 bases sitting between them. Written as DNA, the CDR3 is TGTGCCTCCAAAGGTACGACGGGCGACGAGCAGTACTTC. It encodes CASKGTTGDEQYF.

Only a few counts were recorded for this clonotype. The chain has TRBV25-1 and TRBJ2-2, with 9 bases aligning to TRBD1. Germline lookup yields CDR1 MGHDK and CDR2 SYGVNS. The CDR3 sequence is 16 residues long. V lost 5 bases to trimming and J lost 0 bases; unmatched junction nucleotides: 4. CDR3 sequence reads: CASSKDRGSNTGELFF. The CDR3 coding sequence is TGTGCCAGCAGTAAAGACAGGGGGTCGAACACCGGGGAGCTGTTTTTT.

This clonotype has at least ten counts. V gene TRBV27 combines with J gene TRBJ2-7; no clear D. The CDR3 runs 13 residues. CDR1 is MNHEY and CDR2 is SMNVEV in the germline V gene (reference sequence). V lost 5 bases, J lost 6 bases, and 14 bases lay in between. CDR3 loop: CASSPFGSGEQYF. The CDR3 DNA reads TGTGCCAGCAGTCCTTTTGGGTCTGGCGAGCAGTACTTC.

V usage is TRBV20-1 and J usage is TRBJ1-2; the D gene is possibly TRBD1 (6 bases). This CDR3 has 16 residues. Per germline, CDR1 DFQATT and CDR2 SNEGSKA (reference sequence). V gave up 0 bases and J gave up 0 bases, with 14 bases separating them. CDR3 region: CSAREGAGSANYGYTF. CDR3 sequence (DNA): TGCAGTGCTAGAGAGGGGGCAGGGTCAGCTAACTATGGCTACACCTTC.

This clonotype was detected ten times or more. The chain has TRBV28 and TRBJ1-1; no firm D call. The CDR3 consists of 14 residues. Germline CDR1 and CDR2: MDHEN and SYDVKM. Trimming left V 5 bases short and J 1 base short, with 11 bases between. CDR3 nucleotide sequence: TGTGCCAGCAGTGGACTACGGGAGAACACTGAAGCTTTCTTT. This encodes CASSGLRENTEAFF.

A word on this clonotype: A much larger clonotype is one base distant, so this may be a read error. Without the conserved terminal phenylalanine or tryptophan, this CDR3 likely stems from a read error. The V call is TRBV27, the J call TRBJ2-2; D possibly corresponds to TRBD1 (6 bases). The ends were cut back, 6 bases at V and 8 bases at J, with 10 bases in the middle. The CDR3 is 12 residues long. Germline lookup yields CDR1 MNHEY and CDR2 SMNVEV (reference sequence). Here the CDR3 DNA reads TGTGCCAGCAGCTACACAGGGGGGGAGCTGTTTTCT. Amino acids: CASSYTGGELFS.

This clonotype was seen a few times. V and J are TRBV20-1 and TRBJ2-1; 9 bases line up with TRBD2. The germline V gene has CDR1 DFQATT and CDR2 SNEGSKA (reference sequence). The CDR3 runs 15 residues. The trim removed 5 bases at V and 3 bases at J, leaving 8 bases unmatched. CDR3 in amino acids: CSAQRASGIYNEQFF. The CDR3, as DNA: TGCAGTGCTCAGAGGGCTAGCGGGATCTACAATGAGCAGTTCTTC.

The chain uses TRBV27 and TRBJ2-2; either TRBD1 or TRBD2 may fit D (5 bases each). The CDR3 extends over 15 amino acids. Germline CDR1 is MNHEY and CDR2 is SMNVEV (reference sequence). V dropped 4 bases and J dropped 7 bases, with 16 bases sitting between them. The CDR3 sequence: CASSSRSLGGGELFF. CDR3 in DNA: TGTGCCAGCAGTTCCCGCTCACTTGGGGGCGGGGAGCTGTTTTTT.

The table lists this clonotype with many counts. V and J are TRBV19 and TRBJ1-5, with TRBD1 matching over 8 bases. Trimming at V came to 6 bases and at J to 7 bases, leaving 8 bases not matched to a gene. The CDR3 spans 14 residues. CDR1 LNHDA and CDR2 SQIVND come from the germline V gene (reference sequence). CDR3 in amino acids: CASRPSGGRQPQHF. In DNA form, the CDR3 reads TGTGCCAGTAGACCGTCAGGGGGCAGACAGCCCCAGCATTTT.

V and J are TRBV7-2 and TRBJ1-1; D is ambiguous. CDR3 length: 14 amino acids. With 2 bases removed from V and 4 bases from J, the gap between germline ends came to 11 bases. The germline CDR1 and CDR2 sequences are SGHTA and FQGNSA. The CDR3 bases are TGTGCCAGCAGCTTATCAGGCGGAGCCACTGAAGCTTTCTTT. It yields the protein CASSLSGGATEAFF.

The chain combines TRBV7-6 with TRBJ2-1; 13 bases agree with TRBD2. The CDR3 has 18 residues. V gave up 6 bases and J gave up 5 bases; unmatched junction bases: 13. Germline V gene sequence: CDR1 SGHVS, CDR2 FNYEAQ. This chain's CDR3 is CASSPRRTSGSINNEQFF. CDR3 DNA: TGTGCCAGCAGTCCTCGACGGACTAGCGGGAGTATCAACAATGAGCAGTTCTTC.

At least ten counts were recorded for this clonotype. The chain couples TRBV11-2 to TRBJ1-3; TRBD1 agrees at 9 bases. This CDR3 contains 15 residues. Trimming took 2 bases from V and 3 from J; bases not matched to a gene: 2. Germline CDR1 and CDR2: SGHAT and FQNNGV. The CDR3 nucleotides read TGTGCCAGCAGCTTATGGACAGGGGTTGGAAACACCATATATTTT. Amino acids: CASSLWTGVGNTIYF.